The table lists the clone carrying this TCR beta chain with many counts. Before thyroid surgery, none of the patients had received any treatment. The sample originates from a study of metastatic and nonmetastatic thyroid tumors. Study information: From malignant and benign thyroid patients, repertoires in blood and in tumor or nodule tissue were compared.

CDR3 length equals 16 residues. V trimming: 1 base; J trimming: 6 bases; junction bases outside the gene matches: 8. From germline, CDR1 is SGHAT and CDR2 FQDESV (reference sequence). In the original analysis: In papillary thyroid cancer, a distant-metastasis classifier was built using CDR3 differences across clinicopathological groups. TCRdb ran MiXCR on the PCR reads. For this entry, the V and J calls and clone size follow TCRdb and not the study's own pipeline. The sample lists 25,000 to 35,000 clones; roughly 17% were seen once. What was sequenced was blood. The sequence was collected from a female donor with papillary thyroid cancer or a benign thyroid nodule (not recorded which). Some clones in this sample may be carry-over from other donors' samples. The rearrangement joins TRBV11-1 to TRBJ2-3; TRBD2 matches at 9 bases. CDR3 sequence reads: CASSLGSSGARDTQYF. In nucleotides, the CDR3 is TGTGCCAGCAGCTTAGGTTCTAGCGGGGCCCGGGATACGCAGTATTTT. The full variable domain, completed using reference TRBV11-1 and TRBJ2-3, is EAEVAQSPRYKITEKSQAVAFWCDPISGHATLYWYRQILGQGPELLVQFQDESVVDDSQLPKDRFSAERLKGVDSTLKIQPAELGDSAMYLCASSLGSSGARDTQYFGPGTRLTVL.